This T cell receptor beta chain appears in the sequencing data of a study of early T cells in non-severe SARS-CoV-2 infection. TCRdb independently ran MiXCR on the 5' RACE reads; one entry per CDR3 protein. The sample shows roughly 53,000 distinct CDR3 sequences, 9% to 15% of them seen only once. This clonotype was seen many times. The sequence derives from an adult who was a healthcare worker with PCR-confirmed SARS-CoV-2 infection or an uninfected control (not recorded which). This material consisted of whole blood, taken at baseline.

CDR3 in amino acids: CASPLSPGQGARQYF. The DNA for the CDR3 is TGTGCCAGCCCTTTATCCCCGGGACAGGGGGCCAGGCAGTACTTC. The chain recombines TRBV27 with TRBJ2-7, with TRBD1 matching over 12 bases. Germline values: CDR1 MNHEY, CDR2 SMNVEV (reference sequence). The CDR3 contains 15 residues. J was trimmed by 9 bases and V by 8 bases; bases with no gene match: 14.